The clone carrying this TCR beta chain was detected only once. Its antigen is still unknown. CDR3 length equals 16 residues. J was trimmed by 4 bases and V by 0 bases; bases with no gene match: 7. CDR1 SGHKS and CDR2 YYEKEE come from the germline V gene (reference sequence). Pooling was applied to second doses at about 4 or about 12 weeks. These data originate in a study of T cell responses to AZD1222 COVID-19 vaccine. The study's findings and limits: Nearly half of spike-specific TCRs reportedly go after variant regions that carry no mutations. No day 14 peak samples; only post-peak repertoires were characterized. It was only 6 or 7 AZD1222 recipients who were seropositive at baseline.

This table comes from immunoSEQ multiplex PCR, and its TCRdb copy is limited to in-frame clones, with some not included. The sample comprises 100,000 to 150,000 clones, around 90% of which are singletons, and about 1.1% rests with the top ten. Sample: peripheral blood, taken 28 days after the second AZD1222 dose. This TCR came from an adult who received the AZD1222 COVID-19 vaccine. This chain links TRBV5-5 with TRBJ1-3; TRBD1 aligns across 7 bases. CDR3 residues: CASSLGAGQFGNTIYF. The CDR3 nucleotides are TGTGCCAGCAGCTTGGGAGCGGGACAGTTCGGAAACACCATATATTTT. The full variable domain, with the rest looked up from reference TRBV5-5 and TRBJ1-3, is DAGVTQSPTHLIKTRGQQVTLRCSPISGHKSVSWYQQVLGQGPQFIFQYYEKEERGRGNFPDRFSARQFPNYSSELNVNALLLGDSALYLCASSLGAGQFGNTIYFGEGSWLTVV.